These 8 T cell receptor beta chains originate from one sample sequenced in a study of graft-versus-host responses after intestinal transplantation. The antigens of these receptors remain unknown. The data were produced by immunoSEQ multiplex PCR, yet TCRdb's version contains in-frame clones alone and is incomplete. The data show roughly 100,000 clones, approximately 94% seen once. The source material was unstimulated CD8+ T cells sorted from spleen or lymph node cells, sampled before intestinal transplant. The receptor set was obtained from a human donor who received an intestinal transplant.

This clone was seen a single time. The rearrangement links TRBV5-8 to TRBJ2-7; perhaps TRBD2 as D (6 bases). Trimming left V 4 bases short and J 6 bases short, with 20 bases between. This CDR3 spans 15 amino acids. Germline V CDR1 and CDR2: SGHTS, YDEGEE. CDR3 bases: TGTGCCAGCAGCAAGGACTATTCTATTGCGTTCGAGCAGTACTTC. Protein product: CASSKDYSIAFEQYF.

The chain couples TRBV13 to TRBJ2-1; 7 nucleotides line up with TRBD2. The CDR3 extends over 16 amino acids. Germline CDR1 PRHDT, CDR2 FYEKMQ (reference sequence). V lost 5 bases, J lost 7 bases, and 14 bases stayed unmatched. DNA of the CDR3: TGTGCCAGCAGCGAGCGGGGTAGAGATTTCATAAATGAGCAGTTCTTC. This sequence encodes CASSERGRDFINEQFF.

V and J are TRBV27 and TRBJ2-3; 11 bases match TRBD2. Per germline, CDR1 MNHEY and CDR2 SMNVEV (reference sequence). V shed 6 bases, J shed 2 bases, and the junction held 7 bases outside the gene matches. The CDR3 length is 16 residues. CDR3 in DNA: TGTGCCAGCAGCGCCCCTAGCGGGGGGACCACAGATACGCAGTATTTT. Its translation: CASSAPSGGTTDTQYF.

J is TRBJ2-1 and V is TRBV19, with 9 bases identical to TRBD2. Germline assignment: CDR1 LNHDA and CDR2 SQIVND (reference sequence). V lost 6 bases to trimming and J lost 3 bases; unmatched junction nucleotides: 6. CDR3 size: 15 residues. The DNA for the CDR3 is TGTGCCAGTAGAGTAGCGGGGGCCGTCTACAATGAGCAGTTCTTC. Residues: CASRVAGAVYNEQFF.

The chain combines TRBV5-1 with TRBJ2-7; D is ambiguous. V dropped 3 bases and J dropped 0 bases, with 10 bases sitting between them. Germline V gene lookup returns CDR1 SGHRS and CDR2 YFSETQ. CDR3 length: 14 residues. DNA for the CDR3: TGCGCCAGCAGCTCTCCGGCACCCTCCTACGAGCAGTACTTC. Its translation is CASSSPAPSYEQYF. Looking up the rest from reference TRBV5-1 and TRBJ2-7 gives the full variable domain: KAGVTQTPRYLIKTRGQQVTLSCSPISGHRSVSWYQQTPGQGLQFLFEYFSETQRNKGNFPGRFSGRQFSNSRSEMNVSTLELGDSALYLCASSSPAPSYEQYFGPGTRLTVT.

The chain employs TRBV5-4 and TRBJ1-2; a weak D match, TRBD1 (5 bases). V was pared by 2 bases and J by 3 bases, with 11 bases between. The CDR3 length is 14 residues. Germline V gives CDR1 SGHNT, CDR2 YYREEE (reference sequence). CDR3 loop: CASSFGGGDYGYTF. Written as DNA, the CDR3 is TGTGCCAGCAGCTTCGGCGGGGGAGACTATGGCTACACCTTC.

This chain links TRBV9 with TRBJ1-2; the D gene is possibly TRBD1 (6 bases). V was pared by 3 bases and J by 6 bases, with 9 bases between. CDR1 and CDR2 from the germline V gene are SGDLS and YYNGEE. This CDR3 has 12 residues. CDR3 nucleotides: TGTGCCAGCAGCGGAAACAGGGATGGCTACACCTTC. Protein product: CASSGNRDGYTF.

This CDR3 reads CASSLPGTGIGEQYF. The CDR3 DNA reads TGTGCCAGCAGCTTGCCCGGGACAGGAATAGGCGAGCAGTACTTC. The rearrangement links TRBV7-8 to TRBJ2-7; 8 bases line up with TRBD1. CDR1 and CDR2 from the germline V gene are SGHVS and FQNEAQ. V shed 3 bases and J 6 bases; nucleotides not matched to a gene: 10. The CDR3 runs to 15 residues.